This is a list of T cell receptor beta chains from one sample in a study of identical twins. TCRdb re-called the 5' RACE reads with MiXCR, one entry per CDR3 protein. The repertoire consists of about 730,000 distinct CDR3 sequences, with about 20% occurring once and the leading ten covering approximately 4.3%. These records were also assigned to another study, of T cells expressing NK-cell markers.

Sequencing input: PBMCs. The source is a woman between 18 and 30 years old in good health. Both conserved end residues are part of each CDR3. Fields, in order: V gene, D gene, clone size, J gene, CDR3 DNA, CDR3 protein. A D gene is named only where the DNA matches it firmly. Not every row has a clone size; where given, it reads once, few, many or a size class.

TRBV6-1	-	few	TRBJ1-1	TGTGCCAGCAGCTTGAGGACGGAATTTGAAGCTTTCTTT	CASSLRTEFEAFF
TRBV2	TRBD1	few	TRBJ2-7	TGTGCCAGCAGTGGGCCGGGACAGGGCTACGAGCAGTACTTC	CASSGPGQGYEQYF
TRBV6-1	-	few	TRBJ2-1	TGTGCCAGCAGCGACCGGGACACCTACAATGAGCAGTTCTTC	CASSDRDTYNEQFF
TRBV20-1	-	-	TRBJ2-7	TGCAGTGCTAGACCGACCGCGATCTACGAGCAGTACTTC	CSARPTAIYEQYF
TRBV20-1	-	few	TRBJ2-2	TGCAGTGCTAGTGCGGGGAGAGGAGATGGCGGGGAGCTGTTTTTT	CSASAGRGDGGELFF
TRBV13	-	few	TRBJ2-3	TGTGCCAGCAGCCCCGGACGAGTCCTGGATACGCAGTATTTT	CASSPGRVLDTQYF
TRBV5-6	-	few	TRBJ2-7	TGTGCCAGCAGCTACGGACAAAACGAGCAGTACTTC	CASSYGQNEQYF
TRBV4-3	-	few	TRBJ2-3	TGCGCCAGCAGCCAAGAATGGACAGATACGCAGTATTTT	CASSQEWTDTQYF
TRBV20-1	TRBD2	-	TRBJ2-7	TGCAGCATCCCGGGGAGCGGGGAGGGAAGCTCCTACGAGCAGTACTTC	CSIPGSGEGSSYEQYF
TRBV20-1	-	-	TRBJ2-3	TGCAGTGCTAGACTAGTGGATACGCAGTATTTT	CSARLVDTQYF
TRBV24-1	-	few	TRBJ2-1	TGTGCCACCAGTCAAGCAGGGAACCGAAATGAGCAGTTCTTC	CATSQAGNRNEQFF
TRBV3-1	-	-	TRBJ2-7	TGTGCCAGCAGCCAAGAAAGCTACGAGCAGTACTTC	CASSQESYEQYF
TRBV20-1	TRBD2	-	TRBJ2-3	TGCAGTGCTAAGGGACTAGCGGGCGATACGCAGTATTTT	CSAKGLAGDTQYF
TRBV20-1	-	few	TRBJ2-1	TGCAGTGCTAGTCCCACAGCGTTCTCCTACAATGAGCAGTTCTTC	CSASPTAFSYNEQFF
TRBV10-3	-	few	TRBJ2-1	TGTGCCATCAGATATCAGCCCAGCAATGAGCAGTTCTTC	CAIRYQPSNEQFF
TRBV10-2	-	-	TRBJ2-1	TGCGCCAGCGGTCGGGGGAACTACAATGAGCAGTTCTTC	CASGRGNYNEQFF
TRBV29-1	-	many	TRBJ1-2	TGCAGCGTTGAAGGAGGGGCCCTCTATGGCTACACCTTC	CSVEGGALYGYTF
TRBV20-1	TRBD2	many	TRBJ2-1	TGCAGTGCCGACCAGCGGGGGGCCCTCGATGAGCAGTTCTTC	CSADQRGALDEQFF
TRBV7-6	-	many	TRBJ1-4	TGTGCCAGCAGCAGGGCAAGGGCTAATGAAAAACTGTTTTTT	CASSRARANEKLFF
TRBV29-1	-	few	TRBJ2-3	TGCAGCGTTGCCCGGACGGGTGGGGCAGATACGCAGTATTTT	CSVARTGGADTQYF
TRBV20-1	TRBD1	-	TRBJ2-7	TGCAGTGCTAGAGCGGACAGGGGCGGTCACGAGCAGTACTTC	CSARADRGGHEQYF
TRBV12-3/TRBV12-4	TRBD2	few	TRBJ2-7	TGTGCCAGTGAAACAGCGGGAAGGTACGAGCAGTACTTC	CASETAGRYEQYF
TRBV10-3	-	many	TRBJ1-1	TGTGCCATCAGTGCGGGGACATCCAACACTGAAGCTTTCTTT	CAISAGTSNTEAFF
TRBV20-1	-	many	TRBJ1-5	TGCAGTGCGCAACCGGGGGATCAGCCCCAGCATTTT	CSAQPGDQPQHF
TRBV6-1	TRBD1	many	TRBJ1-5	TGTGCCAGCAGCCCGACAGGGTGGAATCAGCCCCAGCATTTT	CASSPTGWNQPQHF
TRBV6-5	-	many	TRBJ2-5	TGTGCCAGCAGTTACGCACCGCAAGAGACCCAGTACTTC	CASSYAPQETQYF
TRBV10-3	TRBD2	-	TRBJ2-1	TGTGCCATGACTAGCAAAGCGCAATACAATGAGCAGTTCTTC	CAMTSKAQYNEQFF
TRBV5-1	TRBD2	few	TRBJ2-7	TGCGCCAGCAGCCGGGAGGTTGTGACAATCTACGAGCAGTACTTC	CASSREVVTIYEQYF
TRBV4-3	TRBD2	few	TRBJ2-1	TGCGCCAGCAGCCGAGATTTAGCGGGAGACGACTACAATGAGCAGTTCTTC	CASSRDLAGDDYNEQFF
TRBV12-3/TRBV12-4	TRBD2	-	TRBJ2-1	TGTGCCAGCAGTCCTCGCCTAGCGGGGGGCTACGAGCAGTTCTTC	CASSPRLAGGYEQFF
TRBV10-3	-	-	TRBJ1-5	TGTGCCATCAGTGACGCAGGGGCTCAGCCCCAGCATTTT	CAISDAGAQPQHF
TRBV10-3	-	many	TRBJ2-7	TGTGCCATCAGTGACACCGAACAGCGCGAGCAGTACTTC	CAISDTEQREQYF
TRBV4-1	TRBD1	-	TRBJ2-5	TGCGCCAGCAGCCCCGACAGGGAGTGGGAGACCCAGTACTTC	CASSPDREWETQYF
TRBV7-9	-	few	TRBJ2-3	TGTGCCAGCAGCCCACCCCCCGGCCGTCGCACAGATACGCAGTATTTT	CASSPPPGRRTDTQYF
TRBV15	-	-	TRBJ2-1	TGTGCCACCAGCAGATCTATGGGGCCCTCCTACAATGAGCAGTTCTTC	CATSRSMGPSYNEQFF
TRBV9	-	-	TRBJ1-2	TGTGCCAGCAGCGTAACAGAGGATCGTGGCTACACCTTC	CASSVTEDRGYTF
TRBV5-1	TRBD1	-	TRBJ2-7	TGCGCCAGCAGCATAGGGACAGGGGTAGCGTACGAGCAGTACTTC	CASSIGTGVAYEQYF
TRBV29-1	-	many	TRBJ1-3	TGCAGCGCTGTAGAGGGGGATCTATCTGGAAACACCATATATTTT	CSAVEGDLSGNTIYF
TRBV6-5	-	many	TRBJ1-1	TGTGCCAGCAGTTACCGGGGGGTGAACACTGAAGCTTTCTTT	CASSYRGVNTEAFF
TRBV5-1	TRBD1	many	TRBJ2-3	TGCGCCAGCAGCTTGGACAGGGGAAATACGCAGTATTTT	CASSLDRGNTQYF
TRBV7-2	-	few	TRBJ2-7	TGTGCCAGCAGCTCCCTGGGACTCGGGTACGAGCAGTACTTC	CASSSLGLGYEQYF
TRBV20-1	-	few	TRBJ1-2	TGCAGTGCTAGCGGAGGCCAGGGGTTTGACTATGGCTACACCTTC	CSASGGQGFDYGYTF
TRBV5-1	TRBD1	few	TRBJ2-7	TGCGCCAGCAGCCCTTTAGGACAGGTCACCTACGAGCAGTACTTC	CASSPLGQVTYEQYF
TRBV20-1	-	few	TRBJ2-1	TGCAGTCAACAGCTATACAATGAGCAGTTCTTC	CSQQLYNEQFF
TRBV5-1	-	-	TRBJ2-3	TGCGCCAGCAGCTTGCGGGGGACAGATACGAAGTATTTT	CASSLRGTDTKYF
TRBV20-1	-	many	TRBJ1-1	TGCAGTGCTAGGGGTCTTATGAACACTGAAGCTTTCTTT	CSARGLMNTEAFF
TRBV12-3/TRBV12-4	-	-	TRBJ2-2	TGTGCCAGCAGTCCCAGCCCCCGCGGGGAGCTGTTTTTT	CASSPSPRGELFF
TRBV20-1	-	-	TRBJ2-1	TGCAGTGCTACCAAAGGGGGAGGATATAGCTCCTACAATGAGCAGTTCTTC	CSATKGGGYSSYNEQFF
TRBV4-3	-	few	TRBJ2-2	TGCGCCAGCAGCCAAGAACCGGCTGGAGGCACCGGGGAGCTGTTTTTT	CASSQEPAGGTGELFF
TRBV20-1	-	-	TRBJ2-7	TGCAGTGCTCTCGACGGGGGAGTATCCTACGAGCAGTACTTC	CSALDGGVSYEQYF
TRBV29-1	TRBD1	-	TRBJ1-6	TGCAGCGTTAAACAGGACAGGGCTTCACCCCTCCACTTT	CSVKQDRASPLHF